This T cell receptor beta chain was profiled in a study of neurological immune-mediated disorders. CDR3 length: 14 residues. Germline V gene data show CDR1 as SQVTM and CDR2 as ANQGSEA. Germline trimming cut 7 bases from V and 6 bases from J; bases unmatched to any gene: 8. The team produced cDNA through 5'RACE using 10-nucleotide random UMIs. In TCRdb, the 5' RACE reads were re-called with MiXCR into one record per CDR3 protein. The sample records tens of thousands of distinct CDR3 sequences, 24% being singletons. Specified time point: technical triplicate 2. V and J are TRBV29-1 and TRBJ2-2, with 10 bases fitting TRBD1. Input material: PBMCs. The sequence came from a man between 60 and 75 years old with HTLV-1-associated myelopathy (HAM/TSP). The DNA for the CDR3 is TGCAGCGCCGGACAGGGGGTGGGGGCCGGGGAGCTGTTTTTT. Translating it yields CSAGQGVGAGELFF.